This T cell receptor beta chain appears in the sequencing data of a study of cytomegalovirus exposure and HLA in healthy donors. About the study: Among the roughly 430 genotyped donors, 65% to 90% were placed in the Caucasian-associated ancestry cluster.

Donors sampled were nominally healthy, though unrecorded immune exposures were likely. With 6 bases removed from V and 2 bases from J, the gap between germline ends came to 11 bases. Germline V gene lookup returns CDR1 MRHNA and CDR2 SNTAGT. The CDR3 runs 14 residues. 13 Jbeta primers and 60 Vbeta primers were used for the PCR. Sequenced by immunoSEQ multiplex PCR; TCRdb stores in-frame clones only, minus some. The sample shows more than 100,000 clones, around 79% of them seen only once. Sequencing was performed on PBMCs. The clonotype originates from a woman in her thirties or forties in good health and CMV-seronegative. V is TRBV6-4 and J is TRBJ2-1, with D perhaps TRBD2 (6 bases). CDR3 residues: CASSRDFAYNEQFF. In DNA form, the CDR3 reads TGTGCCAGCAGCCGGGACTTTGCCTACAATGAGCAGTTCTTC.